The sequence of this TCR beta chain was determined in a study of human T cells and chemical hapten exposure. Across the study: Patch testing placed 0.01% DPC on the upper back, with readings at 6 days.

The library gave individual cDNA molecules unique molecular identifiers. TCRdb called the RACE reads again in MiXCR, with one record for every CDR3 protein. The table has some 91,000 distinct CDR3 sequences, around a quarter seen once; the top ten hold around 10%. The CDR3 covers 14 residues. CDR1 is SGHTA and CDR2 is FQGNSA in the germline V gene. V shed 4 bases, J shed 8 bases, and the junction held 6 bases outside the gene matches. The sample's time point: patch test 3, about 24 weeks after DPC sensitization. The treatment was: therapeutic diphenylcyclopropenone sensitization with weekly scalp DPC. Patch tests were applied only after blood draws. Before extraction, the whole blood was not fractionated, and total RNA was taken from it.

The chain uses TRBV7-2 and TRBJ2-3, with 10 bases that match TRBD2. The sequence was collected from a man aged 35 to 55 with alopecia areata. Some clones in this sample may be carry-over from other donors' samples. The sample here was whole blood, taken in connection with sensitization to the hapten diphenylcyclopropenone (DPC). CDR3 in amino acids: CASSSSGSGGTQYF. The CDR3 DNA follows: TGTGCCAGCAGCTCTAGCGGGAGCGGCGGTACGCAGTATTTT.